Below, 27 T cell receptor beta chains from the same sample are listed, as sequenced in a study of human T cells and chemical hapten exposure. Time point: patch test 3, about 24 weeks after DPC sensitization. As to treatment: therapeutic diphenylcyclopropenone sensitization with weekly scalp DPC. TCRdb recomputed calls from the RACE reads with MiXCR, one row per CDR3 protein. The sample shows tens of thousands of distinct CDR3 sequences, 10% to 15% of them seen only once. Sample: whole blood, taken in connection with sensitization to the hapten diphenylcyclopropenone (DPC). These receptors all stem from a woman between 50 and 59 years old with alopecia areata. Some clones in this sample may be carry-over from other donors' samples.

This clonotype was counted a few times. The V gene is TRBV4-2, the J gene TRBJ2-1; D ambiguous. The CDR3 contains 13 residues. V was trimmed by 5 bases and J by 10 bases, leaving 15 bases between them. The germline CDR1 and CDR2 sequences are LGHNA and YNFKEQ. The CDR3 DNA follows: TGTGCCAGCAGCATACACACCATGCCCGAGCAGTTCTTC. It specifies CASSIHTMPEQFF.

The chain combines TRBV20-1 with TRBJ1-4, with a possible D match to TRBD1 (5 bases). V dropped 5 bases and J dropped 0 bases, with 10 bases sitting between them. This CDR3 is 14 amino acids long. Germline V gene sequence: CDR1 DFQATT, CDR2 SNEGSKA (reference sequence). The CDR3 nucleotides read TGCAGTGCTGTAGGGACTGCAACTAATGAAAAACTGTTTTTT. It yields the protein CSAVGTATNEKLFF.

This clonotype was found a few times. The rearrangement links TRBV15 to TRBJ2-5; 7 bases are shared with TRBD2. The CDR3 is 15 residues long. V lost 6 bases, J lost 0 bases, and 7 bases stayed unmatched. CDR1 is LNHNV, CDR2 YYDKDF, per germline (reference sequence). CDR3 loop: CATSSSGSYQETQYF. CDR3 nucleotides: TGTGCCACCAGTAGTAGCGGGTCGTACCAAGAGACCCAGTACTTC.

The chain employs TRBV3-1 and TRBJ2-7; D is unclear. The CDR3 covers 11 residues. CDR1 is LGHDT, CDR2 YNNKEL, per germline (reference sequence). V was cut by 1 base and J by 6 bases, with 4 bases left in between. CDR3: CASSQGGEQYF. The CDR3 nucleotides read TGTGCCAGCAGCCAAGGCGGCGAGCAGTACTTC.

Concerning this clonotype itself: A much larger clone sits a single nucleotide away, making a read error possible. V gene TRBV7-7 combines with J gene TRBJ2-5; D is possibly TRBD2 (7 bases). V gave up 3 bases and J gave up 9 bases, with 20 bases separating them. Germline CDR1 and CDR2: SSHAT and FNYEAQ (reference sequence). The CDR3 length is 15 residues. In nucleotides, the CDR3 is TGTGCCAGCAGCTTGGGCGGGGGCCGTCAATCGGCCCAGTACTTC. It translates to CASSLGGGRQSAQYF. Drawing the rest from reference TRBV7-7 and TRBJ2-5, the complete variable domain is GAGVSQSPRYKVTKRGQDVTLRCDPISSHATLYWYQQALGQGPEFLTYFNYEAQPDKSGLPSDRFSAERPEGSISTLTIQRTEQRDSAMYRCASSLGGGRQSAQYFGPGTRLLVL.

This chain links TRBV7-2 with TRBJ2-1, with 11 bases that match TRBD2. The CDR3 is 16 amino acids. CDR1 is SGHTA, CDR2 FQGNSA, per germline. V was clipped by 4 bases and J by 4 bases; unmatched bases: 6. The chain's CDR3 is CASSSDGTSGYNEQFF. The CDR3 DNA reads as TGTGCCAGCAGCTCCGATGGGACTAGCGGTTACAATGAGCAGTTCTTC.

This clonotype showed up many times. The chain employs TRBV20-1 and TRBJ2-3; the D gene is possibly TRBD2 (6 bases). The CDR3 is made up of 15 amino acids. Trimming shortened V by 3 bases and J by 3 bases, and 16 bases separated the two germline ends. Germline V CDR1 and CDR2: DFQATT, SNEGSKA (reference sequence). The CDR3: CSASRVADRTDTQYF. The CDR3 coding sequence is TGCAGTGCTAGTAGGGTAGCGGATAGGACAGATACGCAGTATTTT.

In its sample, this clonotype was seen many times. The J gene is TRBJ2-2, the V gene TRBV7-6, with 9 bases matching TRBD2. Germline CDR1 reads SGHVS; CDR2 reads FNYEAQ. V shed 1 base, J shed 3 bases, and the junction held 6 bases outside the gene matches. The CDR3 extends over 17 amino acids. The CDR3 nucleotides read TGTGCCAGCAGCTTAGGTTTAGCGGGAGTTTACACCGGGGAGCTGTTTTTT. Its protein is CASSLGLAGVYTGELFF. Together with reference TRBV7-6 and TRBJ2-2, the CDR3 gives the full variable domain: GAGVSQSPRYKVTKRGQDVALRCDPISGHVSLYWYRQALGQGPEFLTYFNYEAQQDKSGLPNDRFSAERPEGSISTLTIQRTEQRDSAMYRCASSLGLAGVYTGELFFGEGSRLTVL.

The chain carries TRBV21-1 and TRBJ2-2; TRBD2 is the table's D call and was not checked against the DNA. TRBV21-1 is designated a pseudogene. The CDR3 is 16 residues long. CDR3 DNA sequence: TGTGCCAGCAGCAAAGTGGCTAGCGCGAACACCGGGGAGCTGTTTTTT. Amino acids: CASSKVASANTGELFF.

The table lists this clonotype with a few counts. J is TRBJ2-7 and V is TRBV20-1; possibly TRBD1 for D (5 bases). This CDR3 has 14 residues. The germline V gene encodes CDR1 DFQATT and CDR2 SNEGSKA (reference sequence). V lost 0 bases and J lost 0, with 9 bases in between. CDR3: CSAREQVNSYEQYF. The CDR3, as DNA: TGCAGTGCTAGAGAACAGGTTAACTCCTACGAGCAGTACTTC.

Of note for this clonotype: The junction departs from germline at one end; a sequencing error may be responsible. The V call is TRBV18, the J call TRBJ2-1; D could derive from TRBD1 or TRBD2 (7 bases each). Germline CDR1 reads KGHSH; CDR2 reads LQKENI. This CDR3 has 21 residues. CDR3 amino acids: CASSPLAGGPPIRGNYNERFF. The CDR3 bases are TGTGCCAGCTCACCGCTAGCCGGGGGGCCCCCTATCAGGGGGAATTACAATGAGCGGTTCTTC. Using reference TRBV18 and TRBJ2-1 for the parts outside the CDR3, the full variable domain is NAGVMQNPRHLVRRRGQEARLRCSPMKGHSHVYWYRQLPEEGLKFMVYLQKENIIDESGMPKERFSAEFPKEGPSILRIQQVVRGDSAAYFCASSPLAGGPPIRGNYNERFFGPGTRLTVL.

This clonotype was counted a few times. The chain has TRBV19 and TRBJ1-5; no reliable D call. The CDR3 consists of 15 residues. Trimming shortened V by 0 bases and J by 0 bases, and 6 bases separated the two germline ends. Per the germline V gene, CDR1 is LNHDA and CDR2 is SQIVND (reference sequence). The CDR3 here is CASSIEAVSNQPQHF. CDR3 coding DNA: TGTGCCAGTAGTATAGAGGCAGTTAGCAATCAGCCCCAGCATTTT.

This clonotype came up many times. V and J are TRBV2 and TRBJ2-1, with 8 positions matching TRBD1. The germline gives CDR1 SNHLY, CDR2 FYNNEI. V lost 3 bases and J lost 4; bases outside the gene matches: 5. The CDR3 has 15 residues. In nucleotides, the CDR3 is TGTGCCAGCAGTGATACAGGGGGGACATACAATGAGCAGTTCTTC. Amino acids: CASSDTGGTYNEQFF.

This rearrangement joins TRBV18 to TRBJ2-7; 10 nucleotides line up with TRBD1. V lost 4 bases, J lost 7 bases, and 16 bases stayed unmatched. Germline-derived CDR1 and CDR2 are KGHSH and LQKENI. CDR3 length equals 17 residues. CDR3 nucleotides: TGTGCCAGCTCACTTGCAACTCCGGGACAGGGGACGAGAGAGCAGTACTTC. Its protein product is CASSLATPGQGTREQYF.

This clonotype was observed many times. This sequence joins TRBV3-1 and TRBJ1-4; the D is unclear. Trimming left V 1 base short and J 8 bases short, with 14 bases between. From germline, CDR1 is LGHDT and CDR2 YNNKEL (reference sequence). There are 15 residues in the CDR3. The CDR3, as DNA: TGTGCCAGCAGCCAAGTAAAGGGAGTAATCGAAAAACTGTTTTTT. Protein: CASSQVKGVIEKLFF.

This clonotype was seen many times. V gene TRBV10-1 combines with J gene TRBJ1-1; weak D call: TRBD1 (5 bases). V was cut by 9 bases and J by 0 bases, with 11 bases left in between. This CDR3 has 13 residues. CDR1 is WNHNN, CDR2 SYGVQD, per germline (reference sequence). The CDR3 region is CASARDLNTEAFF. CDR3 nucleotide sequence: TGCGCCAGTGCGAGGGACCTGAACACTGAAGCTTTCTTT.

This clonotype was recorded at least ten times. This chain links TRBV5-1 with TRBJ2-1; 15 bases map to TRBD2. In germline, CDR1 is SGHRS, CDR2 YFSETQ. The CDR3 runs 17 residues. V was pared by 4 bases and J by 7 bases, with 9 bases of the junction left unmatched. CDR3 bases: TGCGCCAGCAGCCCCGGACTAGCGGGAGGGAGAGGAAATGAGCAGTTCTTC. Translating it yields CASSPGLAGGRGNEQFF. Full variable domain (remainder filled in from reference TRBV5-1 and TRBJ2-1): KAGVTQTPRYLIKTRGQQVTLSCSPISGHRSVSWYQQTPGQGLQFLFEYFSETQRNKGNFPGRFSGRQFSNSRSEMNVSTLELGDSALYLCASSPGLAGGRGNEQFFGPGTRLTVL.

This clonotype came up many times. The chain combines TRBV7-8 with TRBJ2-1; D possibly corresponds to TRBD2 (6 bases). Germline CDR1 SGHVS, CDR2 FQNEAQ. Between the trimmed V and J ends, which lost 1 base and 0 bases, there was a span of 13 bases. The CDR3 has 17 residues. The CDR3 sequence is CASSLEGTGVSYNEQFF. In nucleotides, the CDR3 is TGTGCCAGCAGCTTAGAAGGGACTGGTGTCTCCTACAATGAGCAGTTCTTC.

This sequence joins TRBV6-5 and TRBJ1-6; D gene unclear. CDR1 and CDR2 from the germline V gene are MNHEY and SVGAGI. The ends were cut back, 0 bases at V and 0 bases at J, with 12 bases in the middle. The CDR3 covers 18 residues. CDR3 DNA: TGTGCCAGCAGTTACTCAGTCCTCGGCAGCTCCTATAATTCACCCCTCCACTTT. The encoded protein is CASSYSVLGSSYNSPLHF.

About this clonotype itself: Because the CDR3's place on the DNA is in doubt, the DNA is left out and the CDR3 is given as listed by TCRdb. The rearrangement joins TRBV11-1 to TRBJ2-2; the table's D call, TRBD2, has no DNA check behind it. Germline CDR1 is SGHAT and CDR2 is FQDESV (reference sequence). The CDR3 length is 15 residues, termini included. This CDR3 is CASSLVGLTPGSCFF.

This clonotype was counted many times. The chain links TRBV7-6 to TRBJ2-5, with D tentatively TRBD1 or TRBD2 (5 bases each). The CDR3 loop spans 15 amino acids. V was cut by 6 bases and J by 1 base, with 15 bases left in between. CDR1 is SGHVS and CDR2 is FNYEAQ in the germline V gene. This chain's CDR3 is CASSYSGAPQETQYF. DNA of the CDR3: TGTGCCAGCAGTTACTCCGGGGCCCCCCAAGAGACCCAGTACTTC.

This clonotype was found a few times. V is TRBV20-1 and J is TRBJ2-1; TRBD1 matches 10 bases. In germline, CDR1 is DFQATT, CDR2 SNEGSKA (reference sequence). This CDR3 is 13 amino acids long. Losses at the gene ends were 5 bases for V and 4 bases for J; bases not matched to a gene: 2. Here the CDR3 reads CSAGQGVYNEQFF. The CDR3 DNA reads as TGCAGTGCTGGACAGGGGGTATACAATGAGCAGTTCTTC.

The gene calls are TRBV5-1 and TRBJ2-1; TRBD2 aligns across 9 bases. This CDR3 is built from 14 residues. The germline V gene has CDR1 SGHRS and CDR2 YFSETQ. The junction had 5 bases not matched to a gene; V was cut back by 4 bases and J by 6 bases. CDR3: CASSTGTSFNEQFF. The CDR3 DNA is TGCGCCAGCAGCACGGGGACTAGCTTCAATGAGCAGTTCTTC.

The chain is built from TRBV14 and TRBJ2-1, with D perhaps TRBD1 or TRBD2 (5 bases each). This CDR3 spans 15 amino acids. V gave up 1 base and J gave up 6 bases, with 13 bases separating them. In germline, CDR1 is SGHDN, CDR2 FVKESK. CDR3 sequence reads: CASSQVPGTSNEQFF. CDR3 nucleotide sequence: TGTGCCAGCAGCCAAGTCCCGGGGACGAGCAATGAGCAGTTCTTC.

This chain joins TRBV18 and TRBJ2-7; 7 bases line up with TRBD1. The CDR3 loop spans 14 amino acids. V lost 6 bases and J lost 3; bases outside the gene matches: 8. Germline assignment: CDR1 KGHSH and CDR2 LQKENI. CDR3 nucleotides: TGTGCCAGCTCGTCACAACAGGGGAGCTACGAGCAGTACTTC. Residues: CASSSQQGSYEQYF.

This clonotype has ten or more counts. V gene TRBV11-2 combines with J gene TRBJ1-1; D gene ambiguous. Germline-derived CDR1 and CDR2 are SGHAT and FQNNGV. The length of the CDR3 is 15 residues. Between the trimmed V and J ends, which lost 5 bases and 4 bases, there was a span of 17 bases. CDR3 nucleotides: TGTGCCAGCAGCCTGACGGGTTTTGACTTCACTGAAGCTTTCTTT. It codes for CASSLTGFDFTEAFF.

This rearrangement joins TRBV18 to TRBJ2-7, with TRBD1 matching over 9 bases. This CDR3 has 14 amino acids. Trimming cost V 4 bases and J 5 bases; bases outside gene matches: 6. CDR1 and CDR2 from the germline V gene are KGHSH and LQKENI. The CDR3 loop reads CASSQPDRGHEQYF. The CDR3 DNA reads as TGTGCCAGCTCACAACCGGACAGGGGTCACGAGCAGTACTTC.